The TCR beta chain under discussion was sequenced for a study of blood T cell repertoires in COVID-19. In the study overall: The cDNA or gDNA used as material had been derived from T cells, B-cell-depleted T cells, or PBMCs.

In germline, CDR1 is LGHNA, CDR2 YNFKEQ. V was trimmed by 4 bases and J by 2 bases, leaving 18 bases between them. CDR3 length equals 18 residues. In the original processing: Amplified reference gene primers provided the basis for estimating nucleated cell counts. Assay used: immunoSEQ multiplex PCR; TCRdb lists only in-frame clones, some missing. V and J calls and clone size are as listed in that table; D and trimming were resolved from the DNA. This table holds fewer than 250,000 clones, just over 85% found once. The sample taken for sequencing was peripheral blood. This TCR came from a man aged 50 to 60 with acute or convalescent COVID-19. The chain carries TRBV4-2 and TRBJ2-6; maybe TRBD1 (6 bases). The CDR3 protein is CASSLQGIRSPGANVLTF. Written as DNA, the CDR3 is TGTGCCAGCAGCCTTCAGGGGATTCGATCCCCTGGGGCCAACGTCCTGACTTTC.